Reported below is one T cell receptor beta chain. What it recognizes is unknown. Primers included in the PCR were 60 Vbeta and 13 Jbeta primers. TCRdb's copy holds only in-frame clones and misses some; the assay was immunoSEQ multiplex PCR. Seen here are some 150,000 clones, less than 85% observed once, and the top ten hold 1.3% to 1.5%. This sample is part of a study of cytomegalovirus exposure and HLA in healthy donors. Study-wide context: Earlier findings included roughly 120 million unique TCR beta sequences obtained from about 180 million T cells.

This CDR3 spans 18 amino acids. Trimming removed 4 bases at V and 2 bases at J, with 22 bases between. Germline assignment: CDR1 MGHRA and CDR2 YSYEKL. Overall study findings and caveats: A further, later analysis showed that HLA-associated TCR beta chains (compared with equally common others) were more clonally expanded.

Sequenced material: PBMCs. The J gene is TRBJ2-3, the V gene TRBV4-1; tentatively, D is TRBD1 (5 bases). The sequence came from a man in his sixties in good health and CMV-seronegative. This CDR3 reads CASSPYLSDDRDTDTQYF. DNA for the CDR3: TGCGCCAGCAGCCCCTACCTTTCGGACGACAGAGACACAGATACGCAGTATTTT.